These T cell receptor beta chains were read from a single sample in a study of T cell responses to AZD1222 COVID-19 vaccine. Sequencing used immunoSEQ multiplex PCR; TCRdb keeps in-frame clones, though not all of them. The table lists more than 85,000 clones, roughly 86% of them singletons. The sequencing here drew on peripheral blood, taken 28 days after the second AZD1222 dose. These receptors came from an adult who received the AZD1222 COVID-19 vaccine. CDR3s include the opening cysteine and the closing phenylalanine or tryptophan. A D gene is named only where the DNA matches it firmly. Not every row has a clone size; where given, it reads once, few, many or a size class.

CDR3: CAISERTGENTEAFF
DNA: TGTGCCATCAGTGAGAGGACAGGAGAGAACACTGAAGCTTTCTTT
D: TRBD1
size: .
V: TRBV10-3
J: TRBJ1-1

CDR3: CASSLGQGAYEQYF
DNA: TGTGCCAGCAGCTTAGGCCAGGGGGCGTACGAGCAGTACTTC
D: TRBD1
size: .
V: TRBV13
J: TRBJ2-7

CDR3: CATSREGQGIDEQFF
DNA: TGTGCCACCAGCAGAGAGGGACAGGGGATAGATGAGCAGTTCTTC
D: TRBD1
size: once
V: TRBV15
J: TRBJ2-1

CDR3: CASSYWSDMNTEAFF
DNA: TGTGCCAGCAGTTATTGGTCAGATATGAACACTGAAGCTTTCTTT
D: .
size: .
V: TRBV27
J: TRBJ1-1

CDR3: CASSPGTPGGYTF
DNA: TGTGCCAGCAGCCCCGGGACACCCGGGGGCTACACCTTC
D: .
size: once
V: TRBV6-2/TRBV6-3
J: TRBJ1-2

CDR3: CASSQDGFMGQRANEKLFF
DNA: TGTGCCAGCAGCCAAGATGGTTTTATGGGACAGCGAGCTAATGAAAAACTGTTTTTT
D: TRBD1
size: .
V: TRBV3-1/TRBV3-2
J: TRBJ1-4

CDR3: CASSPGQGSDTGELFF
DNA: TGTGCCAGCAGCCCGGGACAGGGGAGTGACACCGGGGAGCTGTTTTTT
D: TRBD1
size: .
V: TRBV6-2/TRBV6-3
J: TRBJ2-2

CDR3: CASSLRTGNQPQHF
DNA: TGTGCCAGCAGCTTGAGGACAGGCAATCAGCCCCAGCATTTT
D: .
size: once
V: TRBV5-5
J: TRBJ1-5

CDR3: CASSRAGAGTEAFF
DNA: TGTGCCAGTAGTAGGGCGGGGGCTGGAACTGAAGCTTTCTTT
D: .
size: .
V: TRBV19
J: TRBJ1-1

CDR3: CASSLVGQRGKEETQYF
DNA: TGTGCCAGCAGTTTAGTAGGGCAGCGGGGGAAGGAAGAGACCCAGTACTTC
D: TRBD2
size: .
V: TRBV27
J: TRBJ2-5

CDR3: CASSPSPGLHSYEQYF
DNA: TGTGCCAGCAGTCCATCCCCCGGACTACACTCCTACGAGCAGTACTTC
D: .
size: .
V: TRBV27
J: TRBJ2-7

CDR3: CASTTGWGEQFF
DNA: TGTGCCAGCACTACAGGATGGGGTGAGCAGTTCTTC
D: .
size: .
V: TRBV12-3/TRBV12-4
J: TRBJ2-1

CDR3: CASRGRTTGETQYF
DNA: TGTGCCAGTAGGGGAAGGACAACTGGAGAGACCCAGTACTTC
D: .
size: .
V: TRBV19
J: TRBJ2-5

CDR3: CASAAGGWTEAFF
DNA: TGTGCCAGCGCCGCGGGGGGGTGGACTGAAGCTTTCTTT
D: .
size: once
V: TRBV19
J: TRBJ1-1

CDR3: CASSLRGKTATNEKLFF
DNA: TGTGCCAGCAGCTTAAGAGGGAAAACCGCAACTAATGAAAAACTGTTTTTT
D: .
size: .
V: TRBV7-3
J: TRBJ1-4

CDR3: CASCLSGGLTEAFF
DNA: TGTGCCAGCTGCCTGTCGGGGGGGCTCACTGAAGCTTTCTTT
D: .
size: .
V: TRBV27
J: TRBJ1-1

CDR3: CASSLVGLTSYEQYF
DNA: TGCGCCAGCAGCTTGGTAGGCCTAACCTCCTACGAGCAGTACTTC
D: .
size: .
V: TRBV5-1
J: TRBJ2-7

CDR3: CASSPGSPGTGELFF
DNA: TGTGCCAGTAGCCCCGGGAGCCCGGGTACCGGGGAGCTGTTTTTT
D: .
size: .
V: TRBV19
J: TRBJ2-2

CDR3: CASSAGTGPYGYTF
DNA: TGTGCCAGCAGCGCGGGGACAGGTCCCTATGGCTACACCTTC
D: TRBD1
size: .
V: TRBV7-2
J: TRBJ1-2

CDR3: CASSPGQGSISDEKLFF
DNA: TGTGCCAGCAGTCCCGGACAGGGAAGTATAAGTGACGAAAAACTGTTTTTT
D: TRBD1
size: .
V: TRBV27
J: TRBJ1-4

CDR3: CASSQGQVGGYTF
DNA: TGTGCCAGCAGCCAAGGACAGGTGGGTGGCTACACCTTC
D: .
size: once
V: TRBV4-2
J: TRBJ1-2

CDR3: CASTGTVTYGYTF
DNA: TGTGCCAGCACCGGGACGGTAACCTATGGCTACACCTTC
D: .
size: .
V: TRBV7-9
J: TRBJ1-2

CDR3: CASNDATNEKLFF
DNA: TGTGCCAGCAACGATGCAACTAATGAAAAACTGTTTTTT
D: .
size: .
V: TRBV28
J: TRBJ1-4

CDR3: CASSPSYEQFF
DNA: TGTGCCAGCAGCCCCTCATATGAGCAGTTCTTC
D: .
size: .
V: TRBV7-6
J: TRBJ2-1

CDR3: CASSLRDHSPLHF
DNA: TGCGCCAGCAGCCTGAGGGATCATTCACCCCTCCACTTT
D: .
size: .
V: TRBV4-3
J: TRBJ1-6

CDR3: CASSSGTGRTYEQYF
DNA: TGTGCCAGCAGCTCGGGGACAGGGAGAACCTACGAGCAGTACTTC
D: TRBD1
size: .
V: TRBV11-3
J: TRBJ2-7

CDR3: CASSLYGGVTDTQYF
DNA: TGTGCCAGCAGCTTATACGGGGGGGTAACAGATACGCAGTATTTT
D: TRBD2
size: .
V: TRBV7-3
J: TRBJ2-3

CDR3: CASRPTGVTYGYTF
DNA: TGTGCCAGCAGACCGACAGGAGTTACTTATGGCTACACCTTC
D: .
size: .
V: TRBV2
J: TRBJ1-2

CDR3: CASSSYYGTQDQPQHF
DNA: TGTGCCAGCAGCTCATACTACGGGACGCAAGATCAGCCCCAGCATTTT
D: .
size: .
V: TRBV7-9
J: TRBJ1-5

CDR3: CASSSPSGRQYNEQFF
DNA: TGTGCCAGCAGCAGTCCTAGCGGGAGGCAATACAATGAGCAGTTCTTC
D: TRBD2
size: .
V: TRBV7-6
J: TRBJ2-1

CDR3: CAWSVDLRETQYF
DNA: TGTGCCTGGAGTGTAGACCTCCGAGAGACCCAGTACTTC
D: .
size: .
V: TRBV30
J: TRBJ2-5

CDR3: CASSQGPGTSQRTDTQYF
DNA: TGCGCCAGCAGCCAAGGCCCCGGGACTAGCCAGCGCACAGATACGCAGTATTTT
D: TRBD2
size: .
V: TRBV4-3
J: TRBJ2-3

CDR3: CASSPGRLGGRRTEAFF
DNA: TGTGCCAGCAGCCCGGGGAGGTTAGGGGGGCGCAGGACTGAAGCTTTCTTT
D: .
size: .
V: TRBV7-6
J: TRBJ1-1

CDR3: CASSRETYNSPLHF
DNA: TGTGCCAGCTCCAGGGAAACCTATAATTCACCCCTCCACTTT
D: .
size: .
V: TRBV6-4
J: TRBJ1-6

CDR3: CASSSSTGNTEAFF
DNA: TGTGCCAGCAGTTCCTCGACAGGGAACACTGAAGCTTTCTTT
D: .
size: .
V: TRBV6-5
J: TRBJ1-1